Listed here are 7 T cell receptor beta chains from one sample, sequenced in a study of cytomegalovirus exposure and HLA in healthy donors. The PCR used 60 Vbeta and 13 Jbeta primers. The table came from immunoSEQ multiplex PCR; TCRdb's copy has only in-frame clones and leaves some out. The sample shows 90,000 to 100,000 clones, over 65% of them seen only once. Sequenced input: PBMCs. The receptors shown here come from a woman in her fifties or sixties in good health and CMV-seronegative.

The chain couples TRBV11-1 to TRBJ1-2; TRBD1 might be the D (6 bases). Trimming left V 4 bases short and J 4 bases short, with 25 bases between. The CDR3 is 18 residues long. Germline-derived CDR1 and CDR2 are SGHAT and FQDESV (reference sequence). The CDR3, as DNA: TGTGCCAGCAGCTCCACCGTAGAAGTAAAACAGGGCTCCTATGGCTACACCTTC. Its protein product is CASSSTVEVKQGSYGYTF.

This clone was seen only once. The V and J genes are TRBV7-6 and TRBJ1-4, with 10 nucleotides matching TRBD1. This CDR3 spans 14 amino acids. The germline V gene has CDR1 SGHVS and CDR2 FNYEAQ. V lost 6 bases and J lost 6; bases outside the gene matches: 4. The CDR3 DNA reads TGTGCCAGCAGGTCCGGGACAGGGGATGAAAAACTGTTTTTT. Protein sequence: CASRSGTGDEKLFF.

The rearrangement joins TRBV5-1 to TRBJ2-1; a weak D match, TRBD2 (6 bases). The V end was cut by 0 bases, the J end by 8 bases, with 12 bases between. CDR3 length: 14 residues. Germline loops: CDR1 SGHRS, CDR2 YFSETQ. In nucleotides, the CDR3 is TGCGCCAGCAGCTTGGGACTAGGTAACCATGAGCAGTTCTTC. Its protein is CASSLGLGNHEQFF.

This clone was seen only a few times. V usage is TRBV6-1 and J usage is TRBJ1-1; 8 positions match TRBD1. CDR1 MNHNS and CDR2 SASEGT come from the germline V gene. The CDR3 length is 16 residues. The J segment lost 11 bases and the V segment lost 2 bases, leaving 16 bases of the junction unmatched. DNA of the CDR3: TGTGCCAGCAGTGAACTCGTGGCAGGGGGCGCGAATTACGCTTTCTTT. Protein: CASSELVAGGANYAFF.

In this sample, this clone turned up once. The chain combines TRBV12-5 with TRBJ2-3; TRBD2 is a possible D gene (6 bases). This CDR3 contains 13 residues. Germline values: CDR1 LGHNT, CDR2 FRNRAP. Trimming took 2 bases from V and 4 from J, leaving 7 bases between them. CDR3: CASGLPGADTQYF. The CDR3, as DNA: TGTGCTAGTGGTTTGCCGGGGGCAGATACGCAGTATTTT.

In its sample, this clone was seen a few times. The rearrangement links TRBV30 to TRBJ2-5; D may be TRBD1 (5 bases). Trimming cost V 0 bases and J 1 base, with 12 bases left between them. Germline CDR1 is GTSNPN and CDR2 is SVGIG (reference sequence). The CDR3 consists of 15 residues. The CDR3 sequence: CAWSVGELPQETQYF. The CDR3 coding sequence is TGTGCCTGGAGTGTAGGGGAACTACCCCAAGAGACCCAGTACTTC.

This clone has a handful of counts. The rearrangement links TRBV18 to TRBJ1-1; no clear D. The CDR3 length is 13 residues. Germline loops: CDR1 KGHSH, CDR2 LQKENI. Trimming took off 6 bases at V and 0 bases at J, with 8 bases between the two ends. CDR3 amino acids: CASSRGLNTEAFF. CDR3 bases: TGTGCCAGCTCTAGAGGGTTGAACACTGAAGCTTTCTTT. The variable domain in full, completed from reference TRBV18 and TRBJ1-1, reads NAGVMQNPRHLVRRRGQEARLRCSPMKGHSHVYWYRQLPEEGLKFMVYLQKENIIDESGMPKERFSAEFPKEGPSILRIQQVVRGDSAAYFCASSRGLNTEAFFGQGTRLTVV.